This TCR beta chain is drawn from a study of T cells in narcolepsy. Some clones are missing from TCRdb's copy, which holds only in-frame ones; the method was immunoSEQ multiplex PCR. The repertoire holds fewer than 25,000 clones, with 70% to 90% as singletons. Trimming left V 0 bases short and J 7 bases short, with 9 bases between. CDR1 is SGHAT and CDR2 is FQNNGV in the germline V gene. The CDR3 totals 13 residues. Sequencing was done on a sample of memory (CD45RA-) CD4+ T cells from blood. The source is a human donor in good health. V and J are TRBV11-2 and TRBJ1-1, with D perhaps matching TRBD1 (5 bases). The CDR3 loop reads CASSLEGDGEAFF. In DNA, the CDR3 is TGTGCCAGCAGCTTAGAGGGGGACGGTGAAGCTTTCTTT.